The 15 T cell receptor beta chains in this list originate from one sample, sequenced in a study of T cells after yellow fever vaccination. TCRdb called the 5' RACE reads again in MiXCR, with one record for every CDR3 protein. This table has some 96,000 distinct CDR3 sequences, roughly 10% appearing once. The sample consisted of CD8+ T cells not binding an NS4B(214-222) dextramer, sorted from PBMCs, taken less than 16 days after the first yellow fever vaccination. These receptors originate from a man between 18 and 35 years old who received the YFV17D yellow fever vaccine.

This clonotype was counted only a few times. The chain has TRBV5-4 and TRBJ2-1, with a possible D match to TRBD2 (5 bases). Germline values: CDR1 SGHNT, CDR2 YYREEE (reference sequence). V was trimmed by 3 bases and J by 9 bases, leaving 10 bases between them. The CDR3 has 12 amino acids. The CDR3 region is CASSSLAGEQFF. The CDR3 region has the DNA TGTGCCAGCAGCTCCCTAGCAGGTGAGCAGTTCTTC.

This rearrangement joins TRBV19 to TRBJ2-5; D assignment may be TRBD1 or TRBD2 (5 bases each). Per the germline V gene, CDR1 is LNHDA and CDR2 is SQIVND (reference sequence). The CDR3 has 16 residues. V gave up 0 bases and J gave up 5 bases, with 16 bases separating them. CDR3 sequence (DNA): TGTGCCAGTAGTATAGATGGTGAGGGACGGAAGGAGACCCAGTACTTC. Translation: CASSIDGEGRKETQYF.

The rearrangement links TRBV7-9 to TRBJ1-1, with TRBD1 matching 7 bases. The trim removed 6 bases at V and 4 bases at J, leaving 5 bases unmatched. CDR3 size: 13 residues. The germline gives CDR1 SEHNR, CDR2 FQNEAQ (reference sequence). This CDR3 is CASSTTGVTEAFF. CDR3 DNA sequence: TGTGCCAGCAGTACTACAGGGGTCACTGAAGCTTTCTTT.

This clonotype has a handful of counts. The V call is TRBV11-2, the J call TRBJ2-1; tentatively, D is TRBD1 or TRBD2 (5 bases each). The V end was cut by 6 bases, the J end by 2 bases, with 17 bases between. Germline CDR1 and CDR2: SGHAT and FQNNGV. CDR3 length: 16 amino acids. The CDR3 bases are TGTGCCAGCAGTCCCGTTAGGGTGGGGGCCTACAATGAGCAGTTCTTC. It specifies CASSPVRVGAYNEQFF.

The genes are TRBV9 and TRBJ1-6; the match to TRBD1 covers 9 bases. Germline trimming cut 4 bases from V and 9 bases from J; bases unmatched to any gene: 5. The CDR3 extends over 14 amino acids. The V gene's germline CDR1 is SGDLS and CDR2 YYNGEE. For the CDR3, the DNA is TGTGCCAGCAGCACCGGGACAGGGAGTTCACCCCTCCACTTT. It yields the protein CASSTGTGSSPLHF.

This clonotype was recorded many times. The chain carries TRBV29-1 and TRBJ1-1; weak D call: TRBD1 (5 bases). The CDR3 is 13 residues long. CDR1 is SQVTM and CDR2 is ANQGSEA in the germline V gene. V dropped 4 bases and J dropped 2 bases, with 11 bases sitting between them. The CDR3 DNA follows: TGCAGCGTTGTGGGGGGTGTTAACACTGAAGCTTTCTTT. Protein: CSVVGGVNTEAFF.

This clonotype was observed a handful of times. This rearrangement joins TRBV7-9 to TRBJ2-7; D is possibly TRBD1 (5 bases). CDR1 is SEHNR and CDR2 is FQNEAQ in the germline V gene (reference sequence). The CDR3 has 13 residues. V was cut by 5 bases and J by 0 bases, with 8 bases left in between. CDR3 in amino acids: CASSKTGSYEQYV. The CDR3 nucleotides are TGTGCCAGCAGCAAAACAGGCTCCTACGAGCAGTACGTC.

This clonotype was observed a handful of times. V usage is TRBV4-2 and J usage is TRBJ2-6; no clear D gene. CDR1 is LGHNA, CDR2 YNFKEQ, per germline. The V end was cut by 4 bases, the J end by 0 bases, with 16 bases between. The CDR3 loop spans 18 amino acids. CDR3 DNA: TGTGCCAGCAGCCCCCTCCACTCCGTAAGCTCTGGGGCCAACGTCCTGACTTTC. Translation gives CASSPLHSVSSGANVLTF.

The gene calls are TRBV6-1 and TRBJ2-7; D may correspond to TRBD1 or TRBD2 (5 bases each). V shed 1 base and J shed 2 bases, with 6 bases lying between them. The CDR3 is 13 amino acids. Germline V gene lookup returns CDR1 MNHNS and CDR2 SASEGT. As DNA, the CDR3 is TGTGCCAGCAGTGAAGTGGGACCCTACGAGCAGTACTTC. Translation: CASSEVGPYEQYF.

The chain couples TRBV3-1 to TRBJ2-3; D call uncertain. Germline V gene data show CDR1 as LGHDT and CDR2 as YNNKEL (reference sequence). This CDR3 region has 13 residues. Trimming took 0 bases from V and 4 from J, leaving 5 bases between them. As DNA, the CDR3 is TGTGCCAGCAGCCAAGATGTCCCAGATACGCAGTATTTT. Protein product: CASSQDVPDTQYF.

This clonotype was detected a few times. The chain joins TRBV27 to TRBJ1-4; a possible D gene is TRBD1 (6 bases). V shed 6 bases and J shed 5 bases, with 13 bases lying between them. CDR1 and CDR2 (germline): MNHEY, SMNVEV (reference sequence). This CDR3 contains 14 residues. Here the CDR3 DNA reads TGTGCCAGCAGACTACAGGGCCTAAATGAAAAACTGTTTTTT. Protein sequence: CASRLQGLNEKLFF.

This clonotype was seen more than once but under ten times. The rearrangement joins TRBV7-9 to TRBJ2-3; 10 bases match TRBD1. Trimming cost V 5 bases and J 4 bases; bases outside gene matches: 12. The germline V gene has CDR1 SEHNR and CDR2 FQNEAQ (reference sequence). The CDR3 sequence is 17 residues long. The CDR3 coding sequence is TGTGCCAGCAGCCAACCAGAGGGACAGGGGTTTTCAGATACGCAGTATTTT. Amino acids: CASSQPEGQGFSDTQYF.

The rearrangement uses TRBV21-1 and TRBJ1-4; the table's TRBD1 call for D was not verified on the DNA. TRBV21-1 is a pseudogene segment. The CDR3 is 14 amino acids. The CDR3 sequence is CASSPGPANEKLFF. The CDR3, as DNA: TGTGCCAGCAGCCCGGGACCAGCTAATGAAAAACTGTTTTTT.

This clonotype was seen only a few times. This chain uses TRBV4-2 with TRBJ1-6; D is undetermined. CDR3 length: 16 amino acids. The V and J ends lost 6 bases and 5 bases respectively, with 17 bases between them. CDR1 is LGHNA and CDR2 is YNFKEQ in the germline V gene. CDR3 sequence reads: CASRVLVNGHNSPLHF. CDR3 DNA: TGTGCCAGCAGGGTCTTAGTGAATGGCCATAATTCACCCCTCCACTTT.

The CDR3 loop reads CASSLLVGATNTGELFF. In DNA, the CDR3 is TGTGCCAGCAGCTTATTGGTGGGGGCCACGAACACCGGGGAGCTGTTTTTT. This sequence joins TRBV7-9 and TRBJ2-2; possible D gene TRBD1, 6 bases. This CDR3 is built from 17 residues. The ends were cut back, 2 bases at V and 0 bases at J, with 13 bases in the middle. Germline V gene lookup returns CDR1 SEHNR and CDR2 FQNEAQ (reference sequence).